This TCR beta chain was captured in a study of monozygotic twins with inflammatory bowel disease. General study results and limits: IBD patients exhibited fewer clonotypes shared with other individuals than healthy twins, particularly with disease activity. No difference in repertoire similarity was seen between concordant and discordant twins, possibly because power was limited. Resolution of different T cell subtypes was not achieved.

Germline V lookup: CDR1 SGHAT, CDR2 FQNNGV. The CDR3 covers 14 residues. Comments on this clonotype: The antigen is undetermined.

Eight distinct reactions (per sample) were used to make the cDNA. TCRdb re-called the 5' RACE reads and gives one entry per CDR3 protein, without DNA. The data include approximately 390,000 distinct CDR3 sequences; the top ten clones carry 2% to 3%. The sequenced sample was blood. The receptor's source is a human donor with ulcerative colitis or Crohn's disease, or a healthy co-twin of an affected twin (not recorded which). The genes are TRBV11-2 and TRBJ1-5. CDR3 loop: CASSFGGDNQPQHF.